This passage covers 28 T cell receptor beta chains from one sample sequenced in a study of response to subunit inactivated influenza vaccine. TCRdb re-analysed the RT-PCR reads in MiXCR, keeping a single row per CDR3 protein. The sample includes roughly 150,000 distinct CDR3 sequences, roughly 10% of them seen just once. Sequencing was performed on non-naive T cells sorted from PBMCs, taken more than 35 days after vaccination. The receptor set was obtained from a man aged 45-65 years who received an inactivated influenza vaccine.

Only a few counts were recorded for this clonotype. The rearrangement links TRBV6-2 or TRBV6-3 to TRBJ2-7, with TRBD1 matching 10 bases. The V gene's germline CDR1 is MNHEY and CDR2 SVGEGT. V lost 2 bases, J lost 2 bases, and 15 bases stayed unmatched. This CDR3 comprises 19 residues. The CDR3: CASSYTINLDRGKAYEQYF. CDR3 coding DNA: TGTGCCAGCAGTTACACGATAAACCTGGACAGGGGGAAGGCCTACGAGCAGTACTTC.

V usage is TRBV5-1 and J usage is TRBJ1-4, with D uncertain. V was pared by 0 bases and J by 3 bases, with 15 bases between. This CDR3 is 17 amino acids long. Germline V gives CDR1 SGHRS, CDR2 YFSETQ. CDR3 residues: CASSLVSGSTANEKLFF. For the CDR3, the DNA is TGCGCCAGCAGCTTGGTGTCTGGGAGTACAGCTAATGAAAAACTGTTTTTT.

The V and J genes are TRBV6-2 or TRBV6-3 and TRBJ2-7; 8 nucleotides align to TRBD2. There are 15 residues in the CDR3. The V gene's germline CDR1 is MNHEY and CDR2 SVGEGT. With V trimmed by 4 bases and J by 4 bases, 9 bases remained unmatched. The DNA of the CDR3 is TGTGCCAGCAGTTCGTTGGAACGGGAGGGTTACGAGCAGTACTTC. It translates to CASSSLEREGYEQYF.

The J gene is TRBJ2-5, the V gene TRBV7-2, with 7 bases lining up with TRBD2. V dropped 5 bases and J dropped 1; count of bases not matched to a gene: 10. Germline CDR1 and CDR2: SGHTA and FQGNSA. The CDR3 length is 16 residues. CDR3 bases: TGTGCCAGCAGCCCCCGGGACTACCCCCGCCAAGAGACCCAGTACTTC. Its translation: CASSPRDYPRQETQYF.

This clonotype came up a few times. The rearrangement joins TRBV4-3 to TRBJ1-2, with D possibly matching TRBD1 (5 bases). The CDR3 runs to 16 residues. Trimming removed 0 bases at V and 1 base at J, with 12 bases between. Germline CDR1 and CDR2: LGHNA and YSLEER. The DNA of the CDR3 is TGCGCCAGCAGCCAAGATAGTCGGACATATAACTATGGCTACACCTTC. Protein sequence: CASSQDSRTYNYGYTF.

In its sample, this clonotype was seen many times. The rearrangement joins TRBV5-1 to TRBJ2-2; no clear D. The ends were cut back, 4 bases at V and 4 bases at J, with 17 bases in the middle. The CDR3 has 16 residues. Germline V CDR1 and CDR2: SGHRS, YFSETQ. CDR3 bases: TGCGCCAGCAGCGCCCTCCCCCAGGACGGCACCGGGGAGCTGTTTTTT. It yields the protein CASSALPQDGTGELFF.

This clonotype was detected only a few times. The chain joins TRBV12-3 or TRBV12-4 to TRBJ2-3; 9 bases are shared with TRBD1. CDR3 length: 15 residues. With 4 bases clipped from V and 4 bases from J, the junction kept 6 bases outside the gene matches. CDR3 sequence (DNA): TGTGCCAGCAGTTCCGGGGACAGGGAGGCAGATACGCAGTATTTT. Translated: CASSSGDREADTQYF.

Many counts were recorded for this clonotype. This chain connects TRBV29-1 to TRBJ1-1; D call uncertain. This CDR3 contains 12 residues. Germline-derived CDR1 and CDR2 are SQVTM and ANQGSEA. V dropped 7 bases and J dropped 2 bases, with 11 bases sitting between them. The CDR3: CSAALLNTEAFF. DNA of the CDR3: TGCAGCGCCGCTTTACTAAACACTGAAGCTTTCTTT. Supplemented by reference TRBV29-1 and TRBJ1-1, the full variable domain reads SAVISQKPSRDICQRGTSLTIQCQVDSQVTMMFWYRQQPGQSLTLIATANQGSEATYESGFVIDKFPISRPNLTFSTLTVSNMSPEDSSIYLCSAALLNTEAFFGQGTRLTVV.

This chain links TRBV28 with TRBJ2-1, with 9 bases lining up with TRBD2. Per germline, CDR1 MDHEN and CDR2 SYDVKM. The CDR3 runs to 17 residues. V lost 3 bases, J lost 0 bases, and 6 bases stayed unmatched. Written as DNA, the CDR3 is TGTGCCAGCAGTTTCGGCGGGGGGGCCGGCTCCTACAATGAGCAGTTCTTC. Amino acids: CASSFGGGAGSYNEQFF.

The rearrangement uses TRBV4-1 and TRBJ2-2; D tentatively fits TRBD1 or TRBD2 (6 bases each). The CDR3 has 15 residues. V lost 0 bases, J lost 5 bases, and 10 bases lay in between. CDR1 is MGHRA, CDR2 YSYEKL, per germline. Written as DNA, the CDR3 is TGCGCCAGCAGCCAAGAAGGGGGGCGAACCGGGGAGCTGTTTTTT. It yields the protein CASSQEGGRTGELFF.

This chain joins TRBV10-2 and TRBJ1-6; TRBD1 matches 7 bases. In germline, CDR1 is WSHSY, CDR2 SAAADI. Unmatched junction bases numbered 4, after V lost 6 bases and J lost 5 bases. This CDR3 comprises 14 residues. As DNA, the CDR3 is TGCGCCAGCAGGGCAGGGGGAGATAATTCACCCCTCCACTTT. This gives the protein CASRAGGDNSPLHF.

This clonotype was counted many times. The chain uses TRBV5-1 and TRBJ2-1; D remains ambiguous. V lost 1 base, J lost 5 bases, and 7 bases lay in between. The germline V gene has CDR1 SGHRS and CDR2 YFSETQ. The CDR3 loop spans 13 amino acids. The CDR3 DNA reads TGCGCCAGCAGCTTGTTACTGAACAATGAGCAGTTCTTC. It is translated as CASSLLLNNEQFF.

This clonotype was recorded many times. The rearrangement links TRBV28 to TRBJ2-1; possibly TRBD2 for D (5 bases). Trimming removed 6 bases at V and 7 bases at J, with 13 bases between. Germline V gives CDR1 MDHEN, CDR2 SYDVKM. The CDR3 runs 13 residues. As DNA, the CDR3 is TGTGCCAGCAGGTCGACAACGGGGAATGAGCAGTTCTTC. It codes for CASRSTTGNEQFF. The whole variable domain, remainder taken from reference TRBV28 and TRBJ2-1, is DVKVTQSSRYLVKRTGEKVFLECVQDMDHENMFWYRQDPGLGLRLIYFSYDVKMKEKGDIPEGYSVSREKKERFSLILESASTNQTSMYLCASRSTTGNEQFFGPGTRLTVL.

This clonotype was picked up many times. The rearrangement uses TRBV7-2 and TRBJ1-5; D ambiguous. CDR1 and CDR2 from the germline V gene are SGHTA and FQGNSA. This CDR3 is 13 amino acids long. V lost 1 base and J 6 bases, leaving 7 bases between the germline ends. DNA of the CDR3: TGTGCCAGCAGCTTAGACGATCGTCAGCCCCAGCATTTT. It specifies CASSLDDRQPQHF.

This clonotype showed up just a few times. The rearrangement uses TRBV7-2 and TRBJ2-7; a possible D gene is TRBD1 (5 bases). This CDR3 has 13 residues. The V gene lost 5 bases and the J gene lost 3 bases, with 11 bases spanning the gap. CDR1 is SGHTA and CDR2 is FQGNSA in the germline V gene. CDR3 residues: CASSKKGIYEQYF. The CDR3 DNA is TGTGCCAGCAGCAAAAAGGGGATCTACGAGCAGTACTTC.

This clonotype has more than one count but fewer than ten. The chain is built from TRBV7-2 and TRBJ1-3; 7 positions agree with TRBD1. This CDR3 region has 16 residues. V lost 5 bases, J lost 0 bases, and 7 bases stayed unmatched. CDR1 is SGHTA and CDR2 is FQGNSA in the germline V gene. CDR3 in amino acids: CASSETGPPSGNTIYF. CDR3 DNA sequence: TGTGCCAGCAGCGAGACAGGGCCTCCCTCTGGAAACACCATATATTTT.

The table lists this clonotype with many counts. This rearrangement joins TRBV20-1 to TRBJ1-1; no clear D gene. V lost 6 bases to trimming and J lost 9 bases, with 5 bases between them. This CDR3 has 8 residues. Germline lookup yields CDR1 DFQATT and CDR2 SNEGSKA (reference sequence). The CDR3 is CSAPQAFF. The CDR3 DNA reads as TGCAGTGCCCCACAAGCTTTCTTT.

There are many counts of this clonotype. This chain joins TRBV12-3 or TRBV12-4 and TRBJ2-3; 9 positions agree with TRBD2. V was clipped by 1 base and J by 0 bases; unmatched bases: 5. The CDR3 totals 17 residues. The DNA of the CDR3 is TGTGCCAGCAGTTTAGGGATTAGCGGGGGTAGCACAGATACGCAGTATTTT. As protein: CASSLGISGGSTDTQYF.

This clonotype was seen at least ten times. For the CDR3, the DNA is TGCAGTGCTAGTGGGAAGGTGGGAACCGGGGAGCTGTTTTTT. Translated: CSASGKVGTGELFF. J is TRBJ2-2 and V is TRBV20-1; unclear D gene. The germline V gene has CDR1 DFQATT and CDR2 SNEGSKA (reference sequence). The CDR3 sequence is 14 residues long. With 3 bases removed from V and 5 bases from J, the gap between germline ends came to 13 bases.

The rearrangement links TRBV7-2 to TRBJ2-3; the D call may be TRBD1 or TRBD2 (5 bases each). The V gene lost 3 bases and the J gene lost 2 bases, with 12 bases spanning the gap. Germline-derived CDR1 and CDR2 are SGHTA and FQGNSA. The CDR3 is 15 amino acids. CDR3 residues: CASSFGGTDTDTQYF. Written as DNA, the CDR3 is TGTGCCAGCAGCTTCGGTGGGACCGACACAGATACGCAGTATTTT.

Only a few counts were recorded for this clonotype. The chain links TRBV11-2 to TRBJ2-1; D unclear. V was clipped by 1 base and J by 9 bases, with 4 bases between them. Germline V gives CDR1 SGHAT, CDR2 FQNNGV. The CDR3 sequence is 11 residues long. In nucleotides, the CDR3 is TGTGCCAGCAGCTTAGTGTCTGAGCAGTTCTTC. This sequence encodes CASSLVSEQFF.

V and J are TRBV3-1 and TRBJ1-6; D call uncertain. The germline V gene encodes CDR1 LGHDT and CDR2 YNNKEL (reference sequence). This CDR3 region has 14 residues. V shed 10 bases and J shed 12 bases, with 22 bases lying between them. CDR3 protein: CAMSVPSAKKPLHF. For the CDR3, the DNA is TGTGCCATGAGCGTTCCATCCGCAAAGAAACCCCTCCACTTT.

This clonotype has a handful of counts. This chain links TRBV20-1 with TRBJ1-1; D unresolved. The length of the CDR3 is 14 residues. Germline V gives CDR1 DFQATT, CDR2 SNEGSKA (reference sequence). V gave up 4 bases and J gave up 2 bases, with 14 bases separating them. This CDR3 reads CSATGNPRNTEAFF. In nucleotides, the CDR3 is TGCAGTGCTACCGGGAACCCCCGAAACACTGAAGCTTTCTTT.

This clonotype was found many times. The J gene is TRBJ1-5, the V gene TRBV7-2; tentatively, D is TRBD1 (5 bases). Trimming took off 5 bases at V and 4 bases at J, with 15 bases between the two ends. Germline assignment: CDR1 SGHTA and CDR2 FQGNSA. This CDR3 region has 15 residues. CDR3 nucleotides: TGTGCCAGCAGCGCCAACCCCGGGGGAAATCAGCCCCAGCATTTT. This sequence encodes CASSANPGGNQPQHF.

The J gene is TRBJ2-7, the V gene TRBV7-8; 7 nucleotides line up with TRBD2. J lost 6 bases, V lost 5 bases, and 10 bases had no gene match. Germline CDR1 reads SGHVS; CDR2 reads FQNEAQ. The CDR3 covers 14 residues. The CDR3 coding sequence is TGTGCCAGCAGCGGATATGGACTAGGCAGCGAGCAGTACTTC. Residues: CASSGYGLGSEQYF.

This clonotype has only a few counts. The rearrangement uses TRBV4-1 and TRBJ2-1, with 7 positions matching TRBD1. The ends lost 2 bases at V and 9 bases at J; junction bases unmatched: 4. The CDR3 consists of 13 residues. Germline V gives CDR1 MGHRA, CDR2 YSYEKL. The CDR3 sequence is CASSQSPGGEQFF. The CDR3 DNA reads as TGCGCCAGCAGCCAAAGCCCAGGGGGTGAGCAGTTCTTC.

This clonotype showed up just a few times. V gene TRBV5-1 combines with J gene TRBJ2-4; D gene uncertain. Germline CDR1 reads SGHRS; CDR2 reads YFSETQ. The ends were cut back, 0 bases at V and 7 bases at J, with 8 bases in the middle. The CDR3 consists of 13 residues. CDR3 in DNA: TGCGCCAGCAGCTTGGGAGTTGATAACATTCAGTACTTC. Translation: CASSLGVDNIQYF.

Only a few counts were recorded for this clonotype. The chain is built from TRBV5-5 and TRBJ2-3; D is undetermined. This CDR3 is built from 15 residues. The germline CDR1 and CDR2 sequences are SGHKS and YYEKEE (reference sequence). Trimming shortened V by 0 bases and J by 6 bases, and 14 bases separated the two germline ends. The CDR3 nucleotides read TGTGCCAGCAGCTTGGGACAAAACAGAATGGATACGCAGTATTTT. It codes for CASSLGQNRMDTQYF.